This T cell receptor (beta chain) was identified in a study of blood T cell repertoires in COVID-19. The wider study: Sources were T cells, B-cell-depleted T cells, or PBMCs; the material itself was cDNA or gDNA.

A single count supports this clone. Generated by immunoSEQ multiplex PCR, the TCRdb table keeps only in-frame clones and is missing some. The repertoire holds roughly 340,000 clones, about 90% seen once, with around 3.3% in the top ten. Germline CDR1 and CDR2: MGHRA and YSYEKL. Unmatched junction bases numbered 14, after V lost 2 bases and J lost 10 bases. The CDR3 is made up of 16 amino acids. The sequencing input was peripheral blood. The receptor comes from a woman between 18 and 29 years old who had recovered from COVID-19. This chain uses TRBV4-1 with TRBJ2-1, with 7 bases matching TRBD2. The CDR3 nucleotides are TGCGCCAGCAGCCAAAAAAGAAGACTAGCCAGTGAGGAGCAGTTCTTC. This encodes CASSQKRRLASEEQFF.